The 9 T cell receptor beta chains below were found in one sample sequenced in a study of Ad26.COV2.S vaccination and SARS-CoV-2 variants. Clones were sequenced by immunoSEQ multiplex PCR, and TCRdb holds only the in-frame ones, with some missing. The sample has about 180,000 clones; around 88% are singletons. The starting material was peripheral blood, obtained after recovery from COVID-19. The receptors shown here come from a human donor who had recovered from COVID-19.

This rearrangement joins TRBV7-9 to TRBJ2-7; no firm D call. The germline V gene encodes CDR1 SEHNR and CDR2 FQNEAQ (reference sequence). CDR3 length: 12 amino acids. V was trimmed by 3 bases and J by 2 bases, leaving 5 bases between them. The CDR3 DNA reads TGTGCCAGCAGCTTTGAAACCTACGAGCAGTACTTC. It codes for CASSFETYEQYF.

V is TRBV6-1 and J is TRBJ1-2; D gene ambiguous. CDR1 is MNHNS, CDR2 SASEGT, per germline. The CDR3 has 15 residues. The V end lost 3 bases, the J end lost 5 bases, and 16 bases lay between the germline ends. For the CDR3, the DNA is TGTGCCAGCAGTGACCGGACCCTTGGGCTTTATGGCTACACCTTC. It encodes CASSDRTLGLYGYTF.

For this clone: This sample includes further DNA sequences coding for the same CDR3. The gene calls are TRBV12-3 or TRBV12-4 and TRBJ2-6, with unresolved D. The V and J ends lost 5 bases and 1 base respectively, with 3 bases between them. CDR3 length equals 13 residues. CDR3 region: CASSPSGANVLTF. CDR3 nucleotide sequence: TGTGCCAGCAGTCCTTCTGGGGCCAACGTCCTGACTTTC.

The genes are TRBV4-2 and TRBJ2-7; D is possibly TRBD1 or TRBD2 (6 bases each). The germline V and J ends were trimmed by 4 bases and 0 bases, with 19 bases remaining between them. Germline V CDR1 and CDR2: LGHNA, YNFKEQ. The CDR3 has 17 amino acids. For the CDR3, the DNA is TGTGCCAGCAGCCTAAGGGCTACCGGGGGCCTCTCCTACGAGCAGTACTTC. Its translation is CASSLRATGGLSYEQYF.

This chain uses TRBV7-8 with TRBJ2-3, with TRBD1 matching 8 bases. The CDR3 length is 19 residues. Germline lookup yields CDR1 SGHVS and CDR2 FQNEAQ. V was pared by 1 base and J by 2 bases, with 14 bases of the junction left unmatched. The DNA of the CDR3 is TGTGCCAGCAGCTTAGTTTTTATAGGGACAGGAAAAGACACAGATACGCAGTATTTT. This translates into CASSLVFIGTGKDTDTQYF.

The table lists this clone with a few counts. The rearrangement links TRBV10-1 to TRBJ2-5; no clear D gene. In germline, CDR1 is WNHNN, CDR2 SYGVQD (reference sequence). Trimming removed 6 bases from V and 1 base from J, with 6 bases in between. CDR3 length: 12 amino acids. Here the CDR3 DNA reads TGCGCCAGCAGGATGTTCCAAGAGACCCAGTACTTC. It codes for CASRMFQETQYF.

The V gene is TRBV5-1, the J gene TRBJ1-1; 7 nucleotides agree with TRBD1. The CDR3 totals 13 residues. Germline lookup yields CDR1 SGHRS and CDR2 YFSETQ. V gave up 4 bases and J gave up 1 base; unmatched junction bases: 1. This chain's CDR3 is CASSGQENTEAFF. The CDR3 coding sequence is TGCGCCAGCAGCGGACAGGAGAACACTGAAGCTTTCTTT.

This clone was seen a single time. V usage is TRBV5-4 and J usage is TRBJ1-5; D gene unclear. Germline V gene data show CDR1 as SGHNT and CDR2 as YYREEE (reference sequence). The CDR3 contains 13 residues. Trimming left V 1 base short and J 4 bases short, with 6 bases between. CDR3 region: CASSLNGNQPQHF. CDR3 DNA sequence: TGTGCCAGCAGCTTGAACGGGAATCAGCCCCAGCATTTT.

The rearrangement links TRBV30 to TRBJ1-5; D remains unclear. Trimming removed 1 base at V and 3 bases at J, with 10 bases between. In germline, CDR1 is GTSNPN, CDR2 SVGIG (reference sequence). CDR3 size: 14 residues. In nucleotides, the CDR3 is TGTGCCTGGAGTGGCGGGATACTCAATCAGCCCCAGCATTTT. This sequence encodes CAWSGGILNQPQHF.